This T cell receptor (beta chain) was obtained from a study of blood T cell repertoires in COVID-19. TCRdb keeps only in-frame clones here, not all; method: immunoSEQ multiplex PCR. This sample yields about 140,000 clones, of which about 80% are seen a single time; approximately 5% belongs to the top ten. The CDR3 is 14 amino acids. CDR1 and CDR2 from the germline V gene are SNHLY and FYNNEI. V lost 5 bases and J lost 1; bases outside the gene matches: 3. This chain links TRBV2 with TRBJ1-1; 8 positions agree with TRBD1. The TCR sequence derives from a human donor in a cohort sampled during active COVID-19. Input material: peripheral blood. For the CDR3, the DNA is TGTGCCAGCAGTCCGGACAGGGCGAACACTGAAGCTTTCTTT. Translation: CASSPDRANTEAFF.